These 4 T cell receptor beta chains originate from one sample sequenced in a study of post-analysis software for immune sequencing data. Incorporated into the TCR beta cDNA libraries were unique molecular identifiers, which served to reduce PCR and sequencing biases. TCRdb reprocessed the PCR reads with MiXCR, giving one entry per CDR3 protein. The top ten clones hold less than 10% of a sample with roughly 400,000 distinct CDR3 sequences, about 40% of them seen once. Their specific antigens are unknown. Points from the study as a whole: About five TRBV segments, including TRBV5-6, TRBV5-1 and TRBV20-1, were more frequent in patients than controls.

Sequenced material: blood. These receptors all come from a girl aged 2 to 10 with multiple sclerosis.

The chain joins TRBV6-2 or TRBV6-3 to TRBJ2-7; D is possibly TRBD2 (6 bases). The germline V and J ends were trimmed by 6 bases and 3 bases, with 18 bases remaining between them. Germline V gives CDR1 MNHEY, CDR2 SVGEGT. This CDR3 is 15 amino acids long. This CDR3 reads CASREGAGSLYEQYF. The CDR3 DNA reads TGTGCCAGCAGGGAAGGGGCGGGGAGCCTCTACGAGCAGTACTTC.

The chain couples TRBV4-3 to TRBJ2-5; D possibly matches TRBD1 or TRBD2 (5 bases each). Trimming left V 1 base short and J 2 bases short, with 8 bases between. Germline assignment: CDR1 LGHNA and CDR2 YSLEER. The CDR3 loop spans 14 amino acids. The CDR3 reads CASSQVGPQETQYF. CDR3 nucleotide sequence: TGCGCCAGCAGCCAAGTGGGACCACAAGAGACCCAGTACTTC.

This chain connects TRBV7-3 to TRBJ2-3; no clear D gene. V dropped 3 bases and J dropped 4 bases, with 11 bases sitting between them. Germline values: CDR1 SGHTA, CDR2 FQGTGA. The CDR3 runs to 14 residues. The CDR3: CASSFRMSADTQYF. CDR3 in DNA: TGTGCCAGCAGCTTTAGGATGTCGGCAGATACGCAGTATTTT.

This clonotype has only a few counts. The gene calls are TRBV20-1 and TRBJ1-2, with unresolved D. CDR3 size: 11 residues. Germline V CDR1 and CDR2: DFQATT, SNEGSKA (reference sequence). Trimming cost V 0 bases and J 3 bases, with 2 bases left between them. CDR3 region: CSARDYYGYTF. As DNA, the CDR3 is TGCAGTGCTAGAGATTACTATGGCTACACCTTC.